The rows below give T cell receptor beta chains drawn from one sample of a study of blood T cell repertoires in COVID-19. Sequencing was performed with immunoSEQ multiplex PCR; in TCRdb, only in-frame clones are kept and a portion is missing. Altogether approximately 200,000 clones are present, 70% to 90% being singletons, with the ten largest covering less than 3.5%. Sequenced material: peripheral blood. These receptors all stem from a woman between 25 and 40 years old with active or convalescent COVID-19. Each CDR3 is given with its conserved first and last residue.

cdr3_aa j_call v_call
CASSPTTATDTQYF TRBJ2-3 TRBV27
CASSLTPSPRSNTGELFF TRBJ2-2 TRBV7-2
CASTSGAYNSPLHF TRBJ1-6 TRBV3-1/TRBV3-2
CATSVSGGGTDTQYF TRBJ2-3 TRBV24-1
CASRPGTGATYEQYF TRBJ2-7 TRBV6-1
CASSLVPGTGPYEQYF TRBJ2-7 TRBV5-1
CASSLDRRTYGYTF TRBJ1-2 TRBV11-2
CASSLGGNWGYTF TRBJ1-2 TRBV6-5
CASGLKPTGELFF TRBJ2-2 TRBV12-5
CASMGDSYNEQFF TRBJ2-1 TRBV19
CASSTTGVGSPLHF TRBJ1-6 TRBV19
CASSPGQNLNEKLFF TRBJ1-4 TRBV18